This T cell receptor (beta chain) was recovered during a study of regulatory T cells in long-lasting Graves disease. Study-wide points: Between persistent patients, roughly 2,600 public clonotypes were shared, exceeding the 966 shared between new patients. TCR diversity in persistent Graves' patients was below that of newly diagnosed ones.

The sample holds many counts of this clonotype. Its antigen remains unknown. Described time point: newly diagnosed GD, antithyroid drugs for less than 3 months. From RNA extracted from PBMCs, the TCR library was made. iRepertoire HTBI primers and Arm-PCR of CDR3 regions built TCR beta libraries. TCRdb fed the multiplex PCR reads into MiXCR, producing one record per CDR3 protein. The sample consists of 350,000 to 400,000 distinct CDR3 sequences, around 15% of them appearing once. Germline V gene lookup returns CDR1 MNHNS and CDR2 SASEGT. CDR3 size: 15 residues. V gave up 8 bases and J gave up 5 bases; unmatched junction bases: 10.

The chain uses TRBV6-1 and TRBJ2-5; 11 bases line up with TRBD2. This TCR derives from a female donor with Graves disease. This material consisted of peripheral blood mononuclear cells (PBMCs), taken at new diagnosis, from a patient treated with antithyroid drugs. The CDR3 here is CASRHLAGGSETQYF. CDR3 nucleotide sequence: TGTGCCAGCCGACACCTAGCGGGAGGTTCCGAGACCCAGTACTTC.